This T cell receptor beta chain was recorded in a study of CD8+ T cells in alopecia areata. About this clone: The antigen remains unidentified.

RNA, once extracted, was reverse transcribed into cDNA for use as the sequencing template. Sequencing used immunoSEQ multiplex PCR; TCRdb keeps in-frame clones, though not all of them. The top ten hold approximately 20% of the sample, which has 160,000 or so clones, around half seen once. Punch biopsies of lesional scalp, plus peripheral blood, were taken from alopecia areata patients. CD4+ and CD8+ T cells were sorted from PBMCs. CDR1 is SEHNR and CDR2 is FQNEAQ in the germline V gene (reference sequence). V gave up 5 bases and J gave up 3 bases, with 17 bases separating them. The CDR3 runs 15 residues. Study observations and caveats: Normal skin's resident alphabeta T cells are sequenced alongside lesional scalp T cells. Although TCR sharing was seen in mice, sharing across patients was less clear, possibly for HLA-related reasons.

Sequenced material: CD8+ T cells sorted from blood, taken at week 0. The V and J genes are TRBV7-9 and TRBJ2-7, with D possibly TRBD1 on 6 matching bases. The receptor was derived from a human donor with alopecia areata. CDR3 DNA: TGTGCCAGCAGCCCCCATGTGGGGGCCTTCTACGAGCAGTACTTC. Amino acids: CASSPHVGAFYEQYF.